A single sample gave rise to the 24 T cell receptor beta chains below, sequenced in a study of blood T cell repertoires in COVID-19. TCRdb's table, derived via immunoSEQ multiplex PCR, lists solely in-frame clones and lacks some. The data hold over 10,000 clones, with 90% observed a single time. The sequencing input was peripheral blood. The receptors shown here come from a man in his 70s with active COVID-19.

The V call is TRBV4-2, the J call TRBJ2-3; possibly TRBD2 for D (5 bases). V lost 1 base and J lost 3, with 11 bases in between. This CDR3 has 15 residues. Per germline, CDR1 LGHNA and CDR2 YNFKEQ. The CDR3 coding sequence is TGTGCCAGCAGCCAAGCTGGGGAGAGGACAGATACGCAGTATTTT. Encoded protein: CASSQAGERTDTQYF.

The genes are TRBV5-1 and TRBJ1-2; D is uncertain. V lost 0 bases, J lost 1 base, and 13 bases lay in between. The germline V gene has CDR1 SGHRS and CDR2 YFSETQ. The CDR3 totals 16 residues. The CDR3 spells CASSLDGGQSNYGYTF. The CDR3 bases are TGCGCCAGCAGCTTGGACGGTGGGCAGAGTAACTATGGCTACACCTTC.

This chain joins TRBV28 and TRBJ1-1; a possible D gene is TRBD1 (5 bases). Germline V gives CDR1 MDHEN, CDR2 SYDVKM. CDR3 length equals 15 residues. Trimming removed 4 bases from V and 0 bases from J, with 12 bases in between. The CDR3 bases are TGTGCCAGCAGTTGGGGGGGGAGCTTGAACACTGAAGCTTTCTTT. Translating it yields CASSWGGSLNTEAFF.

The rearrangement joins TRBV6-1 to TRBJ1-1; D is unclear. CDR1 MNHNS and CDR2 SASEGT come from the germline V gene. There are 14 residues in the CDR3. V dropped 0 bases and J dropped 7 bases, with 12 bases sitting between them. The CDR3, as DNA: TGTGCCAGCAGTGAAGCGGGCGGGGAGTATGAAGCTTTCTTT. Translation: CASSEAGGEYEAFF.

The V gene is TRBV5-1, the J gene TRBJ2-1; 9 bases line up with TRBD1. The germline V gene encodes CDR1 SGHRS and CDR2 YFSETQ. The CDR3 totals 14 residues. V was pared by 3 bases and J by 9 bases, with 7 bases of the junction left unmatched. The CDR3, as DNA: TGCGCCAGCAGCTCCTCGACAGGGGGTTCTGAGCAGTTCTTC. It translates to CASSSSTGGSEQFF.

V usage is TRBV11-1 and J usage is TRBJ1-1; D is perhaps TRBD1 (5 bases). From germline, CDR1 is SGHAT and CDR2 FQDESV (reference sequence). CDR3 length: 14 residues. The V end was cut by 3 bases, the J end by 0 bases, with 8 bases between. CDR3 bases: TGTGCCAGCAGCTTGGCAGGGTTGAACACTGAAGCTTTCTTT. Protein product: CASSLAGLNTEAFF.

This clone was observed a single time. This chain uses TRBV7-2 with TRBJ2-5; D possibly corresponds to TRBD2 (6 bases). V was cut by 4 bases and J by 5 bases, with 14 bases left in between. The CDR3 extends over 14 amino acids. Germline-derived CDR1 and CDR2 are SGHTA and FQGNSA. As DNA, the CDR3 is TGTGCCAGCAGCTCCCTGGGGGGAATGGAGACCCAGTACTTC. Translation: CASSSLGGMETQYF. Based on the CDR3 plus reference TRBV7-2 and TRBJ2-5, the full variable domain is GAGVSQSPSNKVTEKGKDVELRCDPISGHTALYWYRQSLGQGLEFLIYFQGNSAPDKSGLPSDRFSAERTGGSVSTLTIQRTQQEDSAVYLCASSSLGGMETQYFGPGTRLLVL.

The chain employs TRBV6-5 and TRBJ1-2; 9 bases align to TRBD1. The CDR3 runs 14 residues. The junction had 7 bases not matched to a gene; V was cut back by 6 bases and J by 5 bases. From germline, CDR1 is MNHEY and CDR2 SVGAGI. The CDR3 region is CASRQQGAKYGYTF. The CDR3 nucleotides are TGTGCCAGCAGGCAACAGGGGGCAAAGTATGGCTACACCTTC.

The CDR3 spells CASSLAVASQETQYF. The CDR3, as DNA: TGTGCCAGCAGCTTGGCCGTCGCCAGTCAAGAGACCCAGTACTTC. The V call is TRBV5-4, the J call TRBJ2-5; D call uncertain. Germline loops: CDR1 SGHNT, CDR2 YYREEE (reference sequence). V shed 0 bases and J shed 2 bases, with 11 bases lying between them. CDR3 size: 15 residues.

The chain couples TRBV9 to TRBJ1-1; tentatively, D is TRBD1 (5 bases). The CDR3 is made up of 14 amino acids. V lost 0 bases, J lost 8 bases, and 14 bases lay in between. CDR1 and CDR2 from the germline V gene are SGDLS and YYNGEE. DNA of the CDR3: TGTGCCAGCAGCGTAGCGGTGGGGGACTCAGAAGCTTTCTTT. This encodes CASSVAVGDSEAFF. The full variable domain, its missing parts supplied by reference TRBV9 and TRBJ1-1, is DSGVTQTPKHLITATGQRVTLRCSPRSGDLSVYWYQQSLDQGLQFLIQYYNGEERAKGNILERFSAQQFPDLHSELNLSSLELGDSALYFCASSVAVGDSEAFFGQGTRLTVV.

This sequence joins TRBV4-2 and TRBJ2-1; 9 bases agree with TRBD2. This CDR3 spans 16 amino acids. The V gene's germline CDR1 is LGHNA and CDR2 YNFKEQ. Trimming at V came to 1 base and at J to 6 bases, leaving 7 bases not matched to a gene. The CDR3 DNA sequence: TGTGCCAGCAGCCAAGGTGCGGGGGGGCCCGTCAATGAGCAGTTCTTC. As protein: CASSQGAGGPVNEQFF.

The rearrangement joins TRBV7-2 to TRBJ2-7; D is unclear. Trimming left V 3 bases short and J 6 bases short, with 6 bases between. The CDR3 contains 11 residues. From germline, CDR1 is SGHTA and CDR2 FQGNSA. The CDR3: CASSFMSEQYF. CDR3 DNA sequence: TGTGCCAGCAGCTTTATGTCCGAGCAGTACTTC.

CDR3 coding DNA: TGTGCCTGGCCCACTAGCGGACCCTCCTACGAGCAGTACTTC. This codes for CAWPTSGPSYEQYF. The genes are TRBV21-1 and TRBJ2-7; the D call TRBD2 from the table was never checked on the DNA. TRBV21-1 is annotated as a pseudogene. This CDR3 has 14 amino acids.

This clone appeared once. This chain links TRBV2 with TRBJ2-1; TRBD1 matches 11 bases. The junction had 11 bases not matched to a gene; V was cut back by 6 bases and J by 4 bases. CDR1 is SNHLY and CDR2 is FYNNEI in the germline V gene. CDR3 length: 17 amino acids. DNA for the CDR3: TGTGCCAGCAGATACTCTCCGGGACAGGGGGTATACAATGAGCAGTTCTTC. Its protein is CASRYSPGQGVYNEQFF.

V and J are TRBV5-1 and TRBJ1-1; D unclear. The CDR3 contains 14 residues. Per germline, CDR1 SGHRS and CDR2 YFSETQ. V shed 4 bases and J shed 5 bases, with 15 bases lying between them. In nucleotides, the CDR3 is TGCGCCAGCAGCGAGGGCACAGAGAGGACTGAAGCTTTCTTT. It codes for CASSEGTERTEAFF.

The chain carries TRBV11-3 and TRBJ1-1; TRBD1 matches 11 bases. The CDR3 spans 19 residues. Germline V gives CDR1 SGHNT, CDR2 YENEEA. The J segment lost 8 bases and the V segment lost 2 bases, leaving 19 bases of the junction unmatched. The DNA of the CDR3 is TGTGCCAGCAGCTTACGATGGAGAGGGACAGGGGGTACCCCTCACGAAGCTTTCTTT. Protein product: CASSLRWRGTGGTPHEAFF. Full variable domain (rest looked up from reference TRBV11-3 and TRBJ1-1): EAGVVQSPRYKIIEKKQPVAFWCNPISGHNTLYWYLQNLGQGPELLIRYENEEAVDDSQLPKDRFSAERLKGVDSTLKIQPAELGDSAVYLCASSLRWRGTGGTPHEAFFGQGTRLTVV.

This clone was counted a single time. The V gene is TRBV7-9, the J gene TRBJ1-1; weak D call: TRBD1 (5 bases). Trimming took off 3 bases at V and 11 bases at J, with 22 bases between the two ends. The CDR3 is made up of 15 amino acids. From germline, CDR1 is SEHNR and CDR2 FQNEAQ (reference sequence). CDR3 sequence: CASSFASGTSENAFF. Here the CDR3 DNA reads TGTGCCAGCAGCTTTGCATCCGGGACTTCGGAGAATGCTTTCTTT.

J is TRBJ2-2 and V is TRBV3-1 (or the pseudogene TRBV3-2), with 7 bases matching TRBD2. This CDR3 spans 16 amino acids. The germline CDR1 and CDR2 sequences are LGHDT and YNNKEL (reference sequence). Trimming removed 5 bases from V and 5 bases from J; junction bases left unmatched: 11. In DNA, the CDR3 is TGTGCCAGCAGCGCCCCCTTGGGGGGGTATACCGGGGAGCTGTTTTTT. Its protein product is CASSAPLGGYTGELFF.

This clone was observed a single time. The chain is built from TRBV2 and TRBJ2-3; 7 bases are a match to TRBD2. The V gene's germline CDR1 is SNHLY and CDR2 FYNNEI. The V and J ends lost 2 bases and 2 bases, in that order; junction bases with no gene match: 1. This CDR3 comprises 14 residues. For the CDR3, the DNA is TGTGCCAGCAGTGAACAGCGGGACACAGATACGCAGTATTTT. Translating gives CASSEQRDTDTQYF. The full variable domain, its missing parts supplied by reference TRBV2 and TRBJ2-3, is EPEVTQTPSHQVTQMGQEVILRCVPISNHLYFYWYRQILGQKVEFLVSFYNNEISEKSEIFDDQFSVERPDGSNFTLKIRSTKLEDSAMYFCASSEQRDTDTQYFGPGTRLTVL.

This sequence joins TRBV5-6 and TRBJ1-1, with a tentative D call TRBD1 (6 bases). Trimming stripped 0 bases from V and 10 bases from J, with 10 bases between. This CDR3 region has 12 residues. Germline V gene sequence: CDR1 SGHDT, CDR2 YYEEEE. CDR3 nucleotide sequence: TGTGCCAGCAGCTTGGCGACAGGTCGAGCTTTCTTT. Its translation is CASSLATGRAFF.

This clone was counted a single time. CDR3 sequence: CASSFKGSTDTQYF. The CDR3 region has the DNA TGTGCCAGCAGCTTCAAGGGGAGCACAGATACGCAGTATTTT. The chain is built from TRBV7-2 and TRBJ2-3; TRBD1 might be the D (5 bases). CDR1 SGHTA and CDR2 FQGNSA come from the germline V gene. Trimming shortened V by 3 bases and J by 0 bases, and 7 bases separated the two germline ends. The CDR3 totals 14 residues. Supplemented by reference TRBV7-2 and TRBJ2-3, the full variable domain reads GAGVSQSPSNKVTEKGKDVELRCDPISGHTALYWYRQSLGQGLEFLIYFQGNSAPDKSGLPSDRFSAERTGGSVSTLTIQRTQQEDSAVYLCASSFKGSTDTQYFGPGTRLTVL.

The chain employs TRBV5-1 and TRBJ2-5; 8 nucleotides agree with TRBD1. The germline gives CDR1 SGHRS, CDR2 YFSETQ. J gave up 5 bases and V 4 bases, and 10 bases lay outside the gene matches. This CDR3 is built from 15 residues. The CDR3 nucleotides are TGCGCCAGCAGCCACCGACAGGGGATATTGGAGACCCAGTACTTC. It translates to CASSHRQGILETQYF. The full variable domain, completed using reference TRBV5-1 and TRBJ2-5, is KAGVTQTPRYLIKTRGQQVTLSCSPISGHRSVSWYQQTPGQGLQFLFEYFSETQRNKGNFPGRFSGRQFSNSRSEMNVSTLELGDSALYLCASSHRQGILETQYFGPGTRLLVL.

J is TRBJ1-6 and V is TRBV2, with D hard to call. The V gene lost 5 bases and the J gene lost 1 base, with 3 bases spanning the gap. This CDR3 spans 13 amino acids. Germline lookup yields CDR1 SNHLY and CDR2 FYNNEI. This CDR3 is CASSSSYNSPLHF. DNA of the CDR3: TGTGCCAGCAGTTCATCCTATAATTCACCCCTCCACTTT.

CDR3 residues: CASSLEAGANVLTF. Written as DNA, the CDR3 is TGTGCCAGCAGCTTAGAGGCTGGGGCCAACGTCCTGACTTTC. J is TRBJ2-6 and V is TRBV5-6; D is undetermined. Between the trimmed V and J ends, which lost 2 bases and 2 bases, there was a span of 5 bases. This CDR3 is 14 amino acids long. Germline lookup yields CDR1 SGHDT and CDR2 YYEEEE.